Each of the 2 T cell receptor beta chains below was sequenced from the same sample in a study of cytotoxic CD8 clonotypes in ibrutinib-treated CLL. Method: immunoSEQ multiplex PCR; TCRdb's copy keeps in-frame clones and lacks some. Here the sample spans approximately 280,000 clones, 65% to 85% being singletons. Sequences were derived from PBMCs, sampled at disease progression, from a patient treated with ibrutinib. These receptor sequences come from a human donor with chronic lymphocytic leukemia.

This clone was detected ten times or more. V and J are TRBV11-2 and TRBJ1-2, with D unresolved. Per the germline V gene, CDR1 is SGHAT and CDR2 is FQNNGV. The CDR3 extends over 13 amino acids. V was clipped by 5 bases and J by 2 bases, with 9 bases between them. CDR3 in DNA: TGTGCCAGCAGCCCGATCACGAACTATGGCTACACCTTC. Translating it yields CASSPITNYGYTF.

V and J are TRBV27 and TRBJ2-2; no clear D. Looked up from germline, CDR1 is MNHEY and CDR2 is SMNVEV (reference sequence). V was cut by 1 base and J by 1 base, with 4 bases left in between. This CDR3 is built from 14 residues. The CDR3 sequence: CASSLYRNTGELFF. In nucleotides, the CDR3 is TGTGCCAGCAGTTTATATAGGAACACCGGGGAGCTGTTTTTT.